This T cell receptor beta chain was recorded in a study of CD8+ T cells in alopecia areata. Study observations and caveats: Patients shared TCRs less clearly than mice did, possibly owing to HLA. Clonality exceeded that of normal scalp in lesional scalp, most notably in alopecia totalis/universalis.

Both CD4+ and CD8+ T cells were separated by sorting PBMCs. Germline CDR1 SEHNR, CDR2 FQNEAQ (reference sequence). The V and J ends lost 1 base and 5 bases respectively, with 14 bases between them. The CDR3 has 15 amino acids. Once RNA had been extracted, it was reverse transcribed into cDNA to act as the sequencing template. Method: immunoSEQ multiplex PCR; TCRdb's copy keeps in-frame clones and lacks some. The sample lists roughly 120,000 clones, roughly two thirds occurring once. Turning to this clone: Its antigen is unidentified.

The sample taken for sequencing was CD4+ T cells sorted from blood. This sequence was found in a human donor in good health. The rearrangement links TRBV7-9 to TRBJ2-5; D is perhaps TRBD2 (5 bases). CDR3 DNA: TGTGCCAGCAGCTTAGTGCGCACCGGCGGGGAGACCCAGTACTTC. Amino acid sequence: CASSLVRTGGETQYF.